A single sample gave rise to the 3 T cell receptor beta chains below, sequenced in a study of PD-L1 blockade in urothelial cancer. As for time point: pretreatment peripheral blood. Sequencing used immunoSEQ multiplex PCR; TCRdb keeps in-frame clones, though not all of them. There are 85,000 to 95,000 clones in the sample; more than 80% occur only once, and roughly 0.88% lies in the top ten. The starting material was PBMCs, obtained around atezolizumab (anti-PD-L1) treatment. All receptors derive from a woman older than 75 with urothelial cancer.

The CDR3 coding sequence is TGTGCCAGCAGCCCCGAGGCTAGCGGGATCTACGAGCAGTACTTC. Encoded protein: CASSPEASGIYEQYF. The genes are TRBV7-6 and TRBJ2-7, with 9 bases fitting TRBD2. This CDR3 is built from 15 residues. The trim removed 5 bases at V and 3 bases at J, leaving 8 bases unmatched. Germline values: CDR1 SGHVS, CDR2 FNYEAQ.

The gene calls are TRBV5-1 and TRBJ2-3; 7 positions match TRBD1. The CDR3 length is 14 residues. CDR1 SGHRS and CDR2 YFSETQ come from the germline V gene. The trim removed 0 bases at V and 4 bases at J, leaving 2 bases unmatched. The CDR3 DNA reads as TGCGCCAGCAGCTTGGCCCAGGGGGCAGATACGCAGTATTTT. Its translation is CASSLAQGADTQYF.

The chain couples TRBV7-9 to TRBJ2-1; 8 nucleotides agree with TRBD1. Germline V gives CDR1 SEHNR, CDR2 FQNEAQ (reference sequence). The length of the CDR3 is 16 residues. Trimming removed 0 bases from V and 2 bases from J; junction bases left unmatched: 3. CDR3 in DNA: TGTGCCAGCAGCTTAGCTCGGACAGGGACCTACAATGAGCAGTTCTTC. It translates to CASSLARTGTYNEQFF.